The 13 T cell receptor beta chains in this list originate from one sample, sequenced in a study of cytomegalovirus exposure and HLA in healthy donors. Primers for the PCR totalled 60 Vbeta and 13 Jbeta. The data were produced by immunoSEQ multiplex PCR, yet TCRdb's version contains in-frame clones alone and is incomplete. Of 170,000 or so clones listed, over 75% are singletons. The sample was PBMCs. Receptors originate from a young woman in good health and CMV-seronegative.

Of note for this clone: In this CDR3 the conserved last residue, phenylalanine or tryptophan, is missing, so a read error is likely. No DNA is shown, since the ends of the CDR3 on it are uncertain; the CDR3 is the one TCRdb lists. This CDR3 reads CASSSAPTSPIM. V is TRBV6-6 and J is TRBJ1-1. The germline V gene has CDR1 MNHNY and CDR2 SVGAGI (reference sequence). The CDR3 region is 12 residues in length, termini included.

This clone was detected a few times. V and J are TRBV5-1 and TRBJ2-3; D remains unclear. Germline loops: CDR1 SGHRS, CDR2 YFSETQ. This CDR3 is built from 13 residues. V was trimmed by 0 bases and J by 6 bases, leaving 8 bases between them. CDR3 nucleotides: TGCGCCAGCAGCTTGGCCCCCCTGGATACGCAGTATTTT. It codes for CASSLAPLDTQYF.

The chain combines TRBV19 with TRBJ1-1, with TRBD1 identical over 8 bases. The CDR3 extends over 15 amino acids. V shed 6 bases and J 5 bases; nucleotides not matched to a gene: 11. Germline V gene data show CDR1 as LNHDA and CDR2 as SQIVND (reference sequence). The CDR3 DNA is TGTGCCAGTAGCCATGACAGGGGTGTAGGAACTGAAGCTTTCTTT. It codes for CASSHDRGVGTEAFF.

On this clone itself: Other nucleotide sequences from this sample produce the same CDR3. The chain recombines TRBV5-1 with TRBJ1-5, with unresolved D. This CDR3 is built from 14 residues. Germline assignment: CDR1 SGHRS and CDR2 YFSETQ. The V end lost 0 bases, the J end lost 2 bases, and 6 bases lay between the germline ends. The CDR3 nucleotides read TGCGCCAGCAGCTTGGAGGGAGGCAATCAGCCCCAGCATTTT. Its protein is CASSLEGGNQPQHF.

The chain employs TRBV5-1 and TRBJ2-3; 7 nucleotides line up with TRBD1. Trimming removed 0 bases from V and 0 bases from J; junction bases left unmatched: 4. The CDR3 consists of 16 residues. Germline CDR1 is SGHRS and CDR2 is YFSETQ. CDR3 nucleotides: TGCGCCAGCAGCTTGGAGGGGGCCATAAGCACAGATACGCAGTATTTT. It yields the protein CASSLEGAISTDTQYF.

As to this clone: The same CDR3 can be traced to other DNA sequences in this sample. The V gene is TRBV5-1, the J gene TRBJ1-4; possible D gene TRBD1, 5 bases. Germline lookup yields CDR1 SGHRS and CDR2 YFSETQ. The ends were cut back, 1 base at V and 4 bases at J, with 8 bases in the middle. This CDR3 spans 14 amino acids. Here the CDR3 reads CASSLQGYNEKLFF. In nucleotides, the CDR3 is TGCGCCAGCAGCTTGCAGGGTTATAATGAAAAACTGTTTTTT.

The chain recombines TRBV10-3 with TRBJ1-2; D perhaps matches TRBD1 (5 bases). V lost 0 bases to trimming and J lost 3 bases, with 8 bases between them. This CDR3 spans 14 amino acids. Germline CDR1 and CDR2: ENHRY and SYGVKD. The CDR3 DNA is TGTGCCATCAGTGAGTCGGGGCAGTACTATGGCTACACCTTC. It is translated as CAISESGQYYGYTF.

The chain uses TRBV2 and TRBJ1-6; D gene ambiguous. The CDR3 length is 13 residues. The germline V gene encodes CDR1 SNHLY and CDR2 FYNNEI. V gave up 8 bases and J gave up 7 bases, with 12 bases separating them. CDR3 residues: CASEGGLNSPLHF. The CDR3 nucleotides read TGTGCCAGCGAGGGCGGCCTAAATTCACCCCTCCACTTT.

This clone was recorded a few times. The chain couples TRBV5-1 to TRBJ2-5; TRBD2 is a possible D gene (5 bases). The CDR3 runs to 16 residues. Germline assignment: CDR1 SGHRS and CDR2 YFSETQ. V lost 0 bases and J 5 bases, leaving 17 bases between the germline ends. This chain's CDR3 is CASSLESRGFGETQYF. CDR3 nucleotide sequence: TGCGCCAGCAGCTTGGAATCCCGGGGTTTTGGGGAGACCCAGTACTTC. The full variable domain, completed using reference TRBV5-1 and TRBJ2-5, is KAGVTQTPRYLIKTRGQQVTLSCSPISGHRSVSWYQQTPGQGLQFLFEYFSETQRNKGNFPGRFSGRQFSNSRSEMNVSTLELGDSALYLCASSLESRGFGETQYFGPGTRLLVL.

The chain has TRBV5-1 and TRBJ2-5; TRBD2 matches 15 bases. Germline V gene lookup returns CDR1 SGHRS and CDR2 YFSETQ. V lost 0 bases to trimming and J lost 0 bases; unmatched junction nucleotides: 6. The length of the CDR3 is 19 residues. This chain's CDR3 is CASSLAGLAGGLYQETQYF. The CDR3 nucleotides are TGCGCCAGCAGCTTGGCCGGACTAGCGGGGGGGCTGTACCAAGAGACCCAGTACTTC.

This rearrangement joins TRBV4-1 to TRBJ2-5; TRBD2 is a possible D gene (5 bases). TRBJ2-7 explains the end of the DNA better; the J call may be wrong. From germline, CDR1 is MGHRA and CDR2 YSYEKL. The CDR3 spans 18 residues. The CDR3 is CASSQRSSASGGLYEQYF. The CDR3 DNA reads as TGCGCCAGCAGCCAACGGTCCTCGGCCTCAGGTGGACTCTACGAGCAGTACTTC.

The chain employs TRBV2 and TRBJ2-2; D possibly corresponds to TRBD2 (6 bases). V lost 7 bases, J lost 2 bases, and 26 bases lay in between. This CDR3 has 19 amino acids. Germline V gene lookup returns CDR1 SNHLY and CDR2 FYNNEI. In nucleotides, the CDR3 is TGTGCCAGCACCTCCCTGGGAGGTCGGGGTAGGGGAAACACCGGGGAGCTGTTTTTT. The encoded protein is CASTSLGGRGRGNTGELFF.

The CDR3 DNA sequence: TGTGCCACCCGGGACAGAGTTATCACTGAAGCTTTCTTT. Protein product: CATRDRVITEAFF. The chain is built from TRBV27 and TRBJ1-1; 7 nucleotides align to TRBD1. CDR3 length equals 13 residues. V gave up 10 bases and J gave up 4 bases; unmatched junction bases: 9. Germline CDR1 is MNHEY and CDR2 is SMNVEV (reference sequence).